This T cell receptor (beta chain) derives from a study of shared clonotypes between healthy human individuals. Study summary: Donor ages ranged 18 to 49 years: a couple of women, three men.

Germline V CDR1 and CDR2: LNHDA, SQIVND (reference sequence). The CDR3 spans 11 residues. Trimming stripped 9 bases from V and 6 bases from J, with 11 bases between. Genomic DNA of every subset was divided equally among multiple immunoSEQ plates. Clones were sequenced by immunoSEQ multiplex PCR, and TCRdb holds only the in-frame ones, with some missing. The sample gives about 490,000 clones, about 78% of which show up once; about 12% is in the top ten. The sequencing input was PBMCs. This TCR was sampled from a woman aged 40 to 50 in good health. Some clones in this sample may be carry-over from other donors' samples. The chain has TRBV19 and TRBJ1-2; perhaps TRBD1 as D (5 bases). This CDR3 is CASTGGHGYTF. Here the CDR3 DNA reads TGTGCCAGCACGGGGGGACATGGCTACACCTTC. The full variable domain, rest sourced from reference TRBV19 and TRBJ1-2, is DGGITQSPKYLFRKEGQNVTLSCEQNLNHDAMYWYRQDPGQGLRLIYYSQIVNDFQKGDIAEGYSVSREKKESFPLTVTSAQKNPTAFYLCASTGGHGYTFGSGTRLTVV.